This TCR beta chain was captured in a study of blood T cells in healthy people across ages. Peripheral blood from each donor was collected in a volume of approximately 9.5 milliliters. Germline CDR1 MNHNS, CDR2 SASEGT. Trimming cost V 7 bases and J 4 bases; bases outside gene matches: 11. The CDR3 contains 15 residues. This clonotype was detected only a few times. Combining a sample-barcoded 5' primer with a J-beta primer mix, a second PCR ran for about 7 to 11 cycles. Via MiXCR, TCRdb re-called the 5' RACE reads, giving one row per CDR3 protein. In the table there are fewer than 700,000 distinct CDR3 sequences, around 43% of which are singletons.

The TCR comes from a man at least 80 years old in good health. The genes are TRBV6-1 and TRBJ2-3, with TRBD2 identical over 7 bases. Input material: blood. The CDR3 nucleotides read TGTGCCAGCACGTTGTTAACGGGAGGACCAGATACGCAGTATTTT. It is translated as CASTLLTGGPDTQYF.